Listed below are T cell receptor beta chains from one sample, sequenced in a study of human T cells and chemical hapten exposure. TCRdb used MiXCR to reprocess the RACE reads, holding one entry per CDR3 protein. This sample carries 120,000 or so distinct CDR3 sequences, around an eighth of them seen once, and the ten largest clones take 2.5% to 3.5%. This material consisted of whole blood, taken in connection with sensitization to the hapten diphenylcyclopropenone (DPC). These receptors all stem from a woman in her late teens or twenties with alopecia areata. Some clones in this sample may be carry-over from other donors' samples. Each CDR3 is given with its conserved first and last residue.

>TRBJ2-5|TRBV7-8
CASSFDRTLQETQYF
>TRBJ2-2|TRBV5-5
CASSLFGRELFF
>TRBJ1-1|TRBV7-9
CASNKRGDTEAFF
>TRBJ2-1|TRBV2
CASSSGPYNEQFF
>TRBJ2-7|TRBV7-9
CASSSDFTYEQYF
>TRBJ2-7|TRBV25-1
CASSESRQPTFEQYF
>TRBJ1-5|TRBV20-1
CSAYHGRDSNQPQHF
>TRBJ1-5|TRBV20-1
CSALAGGGNQPQHF
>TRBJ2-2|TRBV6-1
CASSVPGVDTGELFF
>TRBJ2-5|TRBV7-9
CASSQQGAKETQYF
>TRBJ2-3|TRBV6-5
CASSYARVRTDTQYF